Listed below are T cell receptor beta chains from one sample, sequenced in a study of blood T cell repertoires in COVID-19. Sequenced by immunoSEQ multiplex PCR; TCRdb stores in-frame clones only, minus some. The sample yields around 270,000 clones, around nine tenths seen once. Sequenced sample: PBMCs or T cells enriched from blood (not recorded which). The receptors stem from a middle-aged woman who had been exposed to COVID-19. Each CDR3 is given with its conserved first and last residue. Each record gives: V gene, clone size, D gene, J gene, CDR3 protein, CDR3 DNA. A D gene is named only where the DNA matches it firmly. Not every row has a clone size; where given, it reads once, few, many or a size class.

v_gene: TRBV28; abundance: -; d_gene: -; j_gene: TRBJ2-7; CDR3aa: CASSQEGFEQYF; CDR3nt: TGTGCCAGCAGCCAGGAAGGCTTCGAGCAGTACTTC
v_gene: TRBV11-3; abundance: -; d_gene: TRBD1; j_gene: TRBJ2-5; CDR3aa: CASSLSQGVRETQYF; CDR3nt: TGTGCCAGCTCCCTTTCTCAGGGGGTGAGGGAGACCCAGTACTTC
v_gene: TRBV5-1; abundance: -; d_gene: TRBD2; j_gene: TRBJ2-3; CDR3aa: CASSLAGELPDTQYF; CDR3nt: TGTGCCAGCAGCTTGGCGGGGGAGCTACCAGATACGCAGTATTTT
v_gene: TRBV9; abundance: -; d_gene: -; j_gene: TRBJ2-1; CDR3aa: CASSATGPYNEQFF; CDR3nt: TGTGCCAGCAGCGCTACGGGTCCTTACAATGAGCAGTTCTTC
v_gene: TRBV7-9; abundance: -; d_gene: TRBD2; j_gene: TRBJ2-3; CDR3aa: CASSSRTSGGAWADTQYF; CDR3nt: TGTGCCAGCAGCTCACGGACTAGCGGGGGGGCCTGGGCAGATACGCAGTATTTT
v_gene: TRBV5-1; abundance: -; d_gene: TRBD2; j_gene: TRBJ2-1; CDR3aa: CASSVAGGKGNEQFF; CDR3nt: TGCGCCAGCAGCGTAGCGGGGGGGAAGGGCAATGAGCAGTTCTTC
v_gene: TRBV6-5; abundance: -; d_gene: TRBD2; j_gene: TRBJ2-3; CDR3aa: CASNKGTSGTAQYF; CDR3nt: TGTGCCAGCAATAAGGGAACTAGCGGGACGGCGCAGTATTTT
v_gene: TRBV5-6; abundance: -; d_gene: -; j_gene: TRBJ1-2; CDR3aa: CASSLWEGQSKGYTF; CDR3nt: TGTGCCAGCAGCTTGTGGGAGGGGCAGAGTAAGGGCTACACCTTC
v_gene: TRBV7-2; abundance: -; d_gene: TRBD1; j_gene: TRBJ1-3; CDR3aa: CASSHYRGESGNTIYF; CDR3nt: TGTGCCAGCAGCCACTACAGGGGAGAATCTGGAAACACCATATATTTT
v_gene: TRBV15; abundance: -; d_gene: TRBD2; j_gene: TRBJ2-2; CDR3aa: CATSRDMPSGGVSGELFF; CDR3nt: TGTGCCACCAGCAGAGATATGCCTAGCGGGGGGGTAAGCGGGGAGCTGTTTTTT
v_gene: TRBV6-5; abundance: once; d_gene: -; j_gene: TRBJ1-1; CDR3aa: CASSPLENTEAFF; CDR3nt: TGTGCCAGCAGCCCCTTAGAGAACACTGAAGCTTTCTTT
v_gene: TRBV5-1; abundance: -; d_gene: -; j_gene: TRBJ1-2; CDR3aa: CASRSPGRRSYGYTF; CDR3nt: TGCGCCAGCAGATCTCCCGGTCGGAGATCTTATGGCTACACCTTC
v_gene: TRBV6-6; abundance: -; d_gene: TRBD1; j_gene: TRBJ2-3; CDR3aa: CASSHAPDRGKSTDTQYF; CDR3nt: TGTGCCAGCAGTCACGCCCCGGACAGGGGTAAATCCACAGATACGCAGTATTTT
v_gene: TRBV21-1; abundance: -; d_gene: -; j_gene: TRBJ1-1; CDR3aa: CASTISGAFF; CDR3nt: TGTGCCAGCACCATCAGTGGAGCTTTCTTT
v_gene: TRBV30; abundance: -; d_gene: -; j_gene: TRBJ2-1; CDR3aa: CAWSVLSQRYNEQFF; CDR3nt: TGTGCCTGGAGTGTACTTAGCCAGAGATACAATGAGCAGTTCTTC
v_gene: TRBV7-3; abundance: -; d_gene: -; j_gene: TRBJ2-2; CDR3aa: CASSLSNGNTGELFF; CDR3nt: TGTGCCAGCAGCTTAAGTAACGGGAACACCGGGGAGCTGTTTTTT
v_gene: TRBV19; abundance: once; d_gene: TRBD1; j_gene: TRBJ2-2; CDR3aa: CASSQGAGTGELFF; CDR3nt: TGTGCCAGTAGTCAGGGGGCAGGCACCGGGGAGCTGTTTTTT
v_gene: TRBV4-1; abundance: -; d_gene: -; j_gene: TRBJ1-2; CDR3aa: CASSQDQHRYIHGYTF; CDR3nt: TGCGCCAGCAGCCAAGATCAGCACAGGTACATACATGGCTACACCTTC
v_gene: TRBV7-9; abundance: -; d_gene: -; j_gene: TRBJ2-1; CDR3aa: CATPGLISGEQFF; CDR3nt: TGTGCCACTCCGGGACTCATCTCAGGTGAGCAGTTCTTC
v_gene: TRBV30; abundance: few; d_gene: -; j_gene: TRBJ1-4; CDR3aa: CAWRRTAELFF; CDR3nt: TGTGCCTGGAGGAGAACAGCCGAACTGTTTTTT
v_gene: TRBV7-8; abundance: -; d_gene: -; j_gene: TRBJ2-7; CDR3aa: CASSLLAGGRAYEQYF; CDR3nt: TGTGCCAGCAGCTTACTTGCCGGGGGACGGGCCTACGAGCAGTACTTC
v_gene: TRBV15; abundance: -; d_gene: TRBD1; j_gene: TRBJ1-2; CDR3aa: CATSREGQGYGYTF; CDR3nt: TGTGCCACCAGCAGAGAGGGACAGGGTTATGGCTACACCTTC
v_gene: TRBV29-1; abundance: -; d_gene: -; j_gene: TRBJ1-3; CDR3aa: CSVDPDGLGNTIYF; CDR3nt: TGCAGCGTTGACCCTGACGGACTTGGAAACACCATATATTTT
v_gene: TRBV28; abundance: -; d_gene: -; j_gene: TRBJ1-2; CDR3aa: CASSFWEVDGYTF; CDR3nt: TGTGCCAGCAGTTTCTGGGAGGTGGATGGCTACACCTTC
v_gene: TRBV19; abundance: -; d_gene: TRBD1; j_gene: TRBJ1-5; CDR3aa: CASSMTPTGFNQPQHF; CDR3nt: TGTGCCAGTAGTATGACCCCGACAGGGTTCAATCAGCCCCAGCATTTT
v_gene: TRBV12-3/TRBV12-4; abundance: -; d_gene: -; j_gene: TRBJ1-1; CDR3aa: CASSLLGQTEAFF; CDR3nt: TGTGCCAGCAGTTTACTGGGGCAAACTGAAGCTTTCTTT
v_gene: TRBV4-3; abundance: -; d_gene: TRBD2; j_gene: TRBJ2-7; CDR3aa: CASSQNPLAGDEQYF; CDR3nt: TGCGCCAGCAGCCAGAACCCTCTAGCGGGGGACGAGCAGTACTTC
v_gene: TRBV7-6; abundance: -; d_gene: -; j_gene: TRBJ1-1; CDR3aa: CASSLGTRAMNTEAFF; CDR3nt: TGTGCCAGCAGCTTAGGGACAAGGGCGATGAACACTGAAGCTTTCTTT
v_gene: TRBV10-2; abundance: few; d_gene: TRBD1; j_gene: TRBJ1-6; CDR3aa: CASRGTDNSPLHF; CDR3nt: TGCGCCAGCAGAGGGACAGATAATTCACCCCTCCACTTT
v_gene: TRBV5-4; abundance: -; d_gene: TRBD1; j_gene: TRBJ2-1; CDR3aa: CASSLDRGRNEQFF; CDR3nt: TGTGCCAGCAGCCTGGACAGGGGGCGAAATGAGCAGTTCTTC
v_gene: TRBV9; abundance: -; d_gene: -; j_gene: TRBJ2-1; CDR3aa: CASSVDLDEQFF; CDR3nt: TGTGCCAGCAGCGTAGATCTAGATGAGCAGTTCTTC
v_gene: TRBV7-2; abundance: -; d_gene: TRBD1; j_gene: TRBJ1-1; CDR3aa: CASSLQGMNTEAFF; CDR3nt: TGTGCCAGCAGCCTACAGGGGATGAACACTGAAGCTTTCTTT
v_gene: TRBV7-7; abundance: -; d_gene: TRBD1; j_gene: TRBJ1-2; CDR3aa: CASRNRTSGQNYGYTF; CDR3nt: TGTGCTAGCAGAAATAGAACGTCGGGACAGAACTATGGCTACACCTTC
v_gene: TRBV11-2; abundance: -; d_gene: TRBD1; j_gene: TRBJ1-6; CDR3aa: CASSTGQGGLVNSPLHF; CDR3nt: TGTGCCAGCAGCACCGGACAGGGCGGCTTGGTCAATTCACCCCTCCACTTT
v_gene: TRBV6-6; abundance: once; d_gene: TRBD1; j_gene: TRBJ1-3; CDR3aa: CASSPRDRGRMRPGNTIYF; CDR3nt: TGTGCCAGCAGTCCCAGGGACAGGGGGCGCATGAGACCTGGAAACACCATATATTTT
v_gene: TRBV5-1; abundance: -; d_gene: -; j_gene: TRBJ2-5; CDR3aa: CASSLGQSRETQYF; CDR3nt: TGTGCCAGCAGCTTGGGACAATCCCGGGAGACCCAGTACTTC
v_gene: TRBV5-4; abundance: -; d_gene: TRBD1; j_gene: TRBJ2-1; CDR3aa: CASSPWDRTNNEQFF; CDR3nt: TGTGCCAGCAGCCCTTGGGACAGGACTAACAATGAGCAGTTCTTC